This T cell receptor (beta chain) comes out of a study of blood T cell repertoires in COVID-19. Study summary: Samples of COVID-19 (acute and convalescent) were obtained from the United States, Italy and Spain.

Comments on this clone: The junction differs from germline at one of its ends, possibly a read error.

The data were produced by immunoSEQ multiplex PCR, yet TCRdb's version contains in-frame clones alone and is incomplete. The top ten hold 4.7% of the sample, which has about 250,000 clones, roughly four fifths seen once. The V gene's germline CDR1 is LGHDT and CDR2 YNNKEL (reference sequence). The CDR3 consists of 15 residues. The V and J genes are TRBV3-1 (or the pseudogene TRBV3-2) and TRBJ2-1, with TRBD2 matching 9 bases. Sequencing was performed on peripheral blood. This TCR was sampled from a woman aged 70-85 years with acute or convalescent COVID-19. This CDR3 reads CASGQRGVSYNEQFF. CDR3 DNA sequence: TGTGCCAGCGGCCAGCGGGGGGTCTCCTACAATGAGCAGTTCTTC.